The TCR beta chain described here comes from a study of regulatory T cells in long-lasting Graves disease. Whole-study findings and limits: Segments TRBV28, TRBJ1-2 and TRBJ2-5 showed preferential usage in persistent disease.

Construction of TCR beta libraries relied on iRepertoire HTBI primers and on Arm-PCR targeting CDR3 regions. TCRdb redid the calling of the multiplex PCR reads with MiXCR, one entry per CDR3 protein. The sample includes about 450,000 distinct CDR3 sequences, around 22% of them seen just once. About this clonotype: The antigen is undetermined.

Time point specified: persistent/refractory GD, antithyroid drugs over 5 years with positive TRAb. With RNA extracted from PBMCs as input, the TCR library was made. Between the trimmed V and J ends, which lost 8 bases and 4 bases, there was a span of 15 bases. CDR3 length equals 14 residues. The material sequenced was peripheral blood mononuclear cells (PBMCs), taken when the disease was refractory, from a patient treated with antithyroid drugs. V gene TRBV12-3 or TRBV12-4 combines with J gene TRBJ1-5; tentatively, D is TRBD1 (5 bases). The receptor comes from a female donor with Graves disease. The CDR3 here is CASGGERGNQPQHF. The CDR3 DNA reads TGTGCCAGCGGAGGGGAAAGGGGAAATCAGCCCCAGCATTTT.